One and the same sample provided the 14 T cell receptor beta chains below, sequenced in a study of blood T cell repertoires in COVID-19. Sequenced by immunoSEQ multiplex PCR; TCRdb stores in-frame clones only, minus some. Among roughly 190,000 clones listed, under 80% were seen once. The sample consisted of peripheral blood. These receptor sequences come from a woman in her forties or fifties with acute or convalescent COVID-19.

This clone was seen only a few times. The chain joins TRBV28 to TRBJ1-4, with TRBD1 matching over 8 bases. V dropped 5 bases and J dropped 4; count of bases not matched to a gene: 6. CDR3 length: 15 residues. Germline assignment: CDR1 MDHEN and CDR2 SYDVKM. CDR3 amino acids: CASSQGASGNEKLFF. In DNA form, the CDR3 reads TGTGCCAGCAGTCAGGGGGCCAGCGGTAATGAAAAACTGTTTTTT.

This chain uses TRBV19 with TRBJ2-2; 11 bases agree with TRBD1. This CDR3 has 16 residues. The V gene end was trimmed by 7 bases and the J gene end by 6 bases; junction bases not matched to a gene: 10. From germline, CDR1 is LNHDA and CDR2 SQIVND (reference sequence). The DNA for the CDR3 is TGTGCCAGTAAGGTCTTCAGGACAGGGGGCCCCGGGGAGCTGTTTTTT. Protein product: CASKVFRTGGPGELFF.

This chain uses TRBV30 with TRBJ1-2; 9 positions match TRBD1. The CDR3 is made up of 13 amino acids. Germline V lookup: CDR1 GTSNPN, CDR2 SVGIG (reference sequence). The J segment lost 7 bases and the V segment lost 4 bases, leaving 7 bases of the junction unmatched. The CDR3 spells CAWIGQGSAGYTF. CDR3 DNA: TGTGCCTGGATCGGACAGGGGAGCGCTGGCTACACCTTC.

The CDR3 sequence: CATSSSGTGFNQPQHF. CDR3 bases: TGTGCCACCAGCAGTTCCGGGACAGGTTTCAATCAGCCCCAGCATTTT. This chain joins TRBV15 and TRBJ1-5; 8 positions agree with TRBD1. Germline-derived CDR1 and CDR2 are LNHNV and YYDKDF (reference sequence). The CDR3 consists of 16 residues. The ends lost 3 bases at V and 3 bases at J; junction bases unmatched: 7.

The chain couples TRBV4-3 to TRBJ2-3; possibly TRBD2 for D (7 bases). Trimming took 3 bases from V and 4 from J, leaving 20 bases between them. Germline V lookup: CDR1 LGHNA, CDR2 YSLEER. The CDR3 covers 17 residues. The CDR3, as DNA: TGCGCCAGCAGCCAGATCCGGGGAGGCGGGGGCTCAGATACGCAGTATTTT. Its protein product is CASSQIRGGGGSDTQYF.

The CDR3 here is CASSTPTGRDNQPQHF. As DNA, the CDR3 is TGTGCCAGTAGTACCCCGACAGGGCGCGATAATCAGCCCCAGCATTTT. The chain is built from TRBV19 and TRBJ1-5, with 7 bases identical to TRBD1. The V gene end was trimmed by 4 bases and the J gene end by 4 bases; junction bases not matched to a gene: 10. This CDR3 spans 16 amino acids. Per the germline V gene, CDR1 is LNHDA and CDR2 is SQIVND (reference sequence).

This clone was seen once. The chain combines TRBV24-1 with TRBJ2-5, with 10 positions matching TRBD2. CDR1 and CDR2 from the germline V gene are KGHDR and SFDVKD. The ends lost 4 bases at V and 1 base at J; junction bases unmatched: 11. This CDR3 comprises 18 residues. Written as DNA, the CDR3 is TGTGCCACCAGTGACAGCAGGGGGCTAGCGGGGGCCCAAGAGACCCAGTACTTC. Amino acids: CATSDSRGLAGAQETQYF.

V and J are TRBV19 and TRBJ2-3, with D possibly matching TRBD1 (5 bases). Germline V gene sequence: CDR1 LNHDA, CDR2 SQIVND (reference sequence). CDR3 length equals 15 residues. Trimming left V 5 bases short and J 6 bases short, with 18 bases between. The CDR3: CASSEDNRQLDTQYF. The CDR3 DNA sequence: TGTGCCAGTAGTGAGGACAACCGGCAGTTGGATACGCAGTATTTT.

For this clone: The same CDR3 arises from other DNA sequences in this sample as well. This sequence joins TRBV6-5 and TRBJ1-1, with 8 bases that match TRBD1. V trimming: 6 bases; J trimming: 5 bases; junction bases outside the gene matches: 5. CDR1 is MNHEY and CDR2 is SVGAGI in the germline V gene. The CDR3 is 13 residues long. CDR3 in amino acids: CASRRGQGTEAFF. In DNA, the CDR3 is TGTGCCAGCAGACGCGGACAGGGAACTGAAGCTTTCTTT.

The chain uses TRBV7-2 and TRBJ2-7, with D unresolved. The length of the CDR3 is 14 residues. Germline V CDR1 and CDR2: SGHTA, FQGNSA. Trimming took off 6 bases at V and 0 bases at J, with 12 bases between the two ends. Here the CDR3 reads CASRYERSSYEQYF. DNA for the CDR3: TGTGCCAGCAGATACGAGCGTAGCTCCTACGAGCAGTACTTC.

The rearrangement links TRBV27 to TRBJ1-6; D possibly corresponds to TRBD1 (5 bases). Germline V gene data show CDR1 as MNHEY and CDR2 as SMNVEV (reference sequence). The CDR3 is 11 amino acids. Trimming removed 11 bases from V and 8 bases from J, with 10 bases in between. Written as DNA, the CDR3 is TGTGCCCGGGGGAGCGATTCACCCCTCCACTTT. Encoded protein: CARGSDSPLHF.

V is TRBV15 and J is TRBJ2-7; tentatively, D is TRBD1 (6 bases). This CDR3 has 13 residues. Trimming took 1 base from V and 4 from J, leaving 8 bases between them. The germline V gene encodes CDR1 LNHNV and CDR2 YYDKDF (reference sequence). Here the CDR3 reads CATSRGTVYEQYF. As DNA, the CDR3 is TGTGCCACCAGCAGAGGGACAGTATACGAGCAGTACTTC.

This sequence joins TRBV19 and TRBJ1-2; D ambiguous. V lost 7 bases and J 3 bases, leaving 18 bases between the germline ends. CDR3 length equals 15 residues. The germline CDR1 and CDR2 sequences are LNHDA and SQIVND (reference sequence). The CDR3 DNA follows: TGTGCCAGTACCAAGTGGGGAGGGAACGACTATGGCTACACCTTC. Its translation: CASTKWGGNDYGYTF.

This clone was picked up a small number of times. The CDR3: CASSFQVNYEQYF. Here the CDR3 DNA reads TGTGCCAGCAGTTTTCAGGTGAACTACGAGCAGTACTTC. The chain combines TRBV28 with TRBJ2-7, with D unclear. This CDR3 region has 13 residues. Germline V CDR1 and CDR2: MDHEN, SYDVKM. V was cut by 3 bases and J by 3 bases, with 9 bases left in between.